The rows below give T cell receptor beta chains drawn from one sample of a study of human T cells and chemical hapten exposure. TCRdb processed the RACE reads anew with MiXCR; each CDR3 protein has one entry. Of around 300,000 distinct CDR3 sequences in the sample, roughly 8% were seen once. The sequencing used whole blood, collected in connection with sensitization to the hapten diphenylcyclopropenone (DPC). Receptor source: a young man with alopecia areata. Some clones in this sample may be carry-over from other donors' samples. CDR3s include the opening cysteine and the closing phenylalanine or tryptophan. Fields, in order: V gene, J gene, CDR3 length, clone size, D gene, CDR3 DNA, CDR3 protein. A D gene is named only where the DNA matches it firmly. Part of the rows lack a size; the others show once, few, many or a class for expanded clones.

v_call: TRBV29-1
j_call: TRBJ1-2
cdr3_length: 15
clone_size: many
d_call: TRBD1
cdr3_nt: TGCAGCGTACTGATTACCGGGACAGGGGTCGCTGGCTACACCTTC
cdr3_aa: CSVLITGTGVAGYTF

v_call: TRBV7-2
j_call: TRBJ2-7
cdr3_length: 14
clone_size: many
d_call: TRBD1
cdr3_nt: TGTGCCAGCAGCCCCGACAGGGGGCACTACGAGCAGTACTTC
cdr3_aa: CASSPDRGHYEQYF

v_call: TRBV20-1
j_call: TRBJ1-4
cdr3_length: 11
clone_size: .
d_call: .
cdr3_nt: TGCAGTGCTAGAGAGTTTGAAAAACTGTTTTTT
cdr3_aa: CSAREFEKLFF

v_call: TRBV15
j_call: TRBJ2-3
cdr3_length: 14
clone_size: .
d_call: .
cdr3_nt: TGTGCCACCAGCAGAGTGGCGTTACGGGGTACGCAGTATTTT
cdr3_aa: CATSRVALRGTQYF

v_call: TRBV10-3
j_call: TRBJ1-1
cdr3_length: 16
clone_size: many
d_call: .
cdr3_nt: TGTGCCATCAGTGAGTCCGGGCAGGGGACGAACACTGAAGCTTTCTTT
cdr3_aa: CAISESGQGTNTEAFF

v_call: TRBV7-9
j_call: TRBJ2-7
cdr3_length: 16
clone_size: many
d_call: .
cdr3_nt: TGTGCCAGCAGCTTAAAGACGGGCATTGGGGGACACGAGCAGTACTTC
cdr3_aa: CASSLKTGIGGHEQYF

v_call: TRBV12-3/TRBV12-4
j_call: TRBJ2-5
cdr3_length: 15
clone_size: .
d_call: .
cdr3_nt: TGTGCCAGCAGTTCTCCGGGACGGGGGAGAGAGACCCAGTACTTC
cdr3_aa: CASSSPGRGRETQYF

v_call: TRBV3-1
j_call: TRBJ2-1
cdr3_length: 10
clone_size: few
d_call: .
cdr3_nt: TGTGCCAGCAGCCAATACGAGCAGTTCTTC
cdr3_aa: CASSQYEQFF

v_call: TRBV7-9
j_call: TRBJ2-5
cdr3_length: 14
clone_size: .
d_call: .
cdr3_nt: TGTGCCAGCACCTTCGCCGGGACGAAGGAGACCCAGTACTTC
cdr3_aa: CASTFAGTKETQYF

v_call: TRBV20-1
j_call: TRBJ2-3
cdr3_length: 16
clone_size: few
d_call: TRBD1
cdr3_nt: TGCAGTGCTAACCATCCGGGACAGGGAAGGTCCGATACGCAGTATTTT
cdr3_aa: CSANHPGQGRSDTQYF

v_call: TRBV7-9
j_call: TRBJ1-1
cdr3_length: 11
clone_size: many
d_call: .
cdr3_nt: TGTGCCAGCAGCGGGGCCTTTGAAGCTTTCTTT
cdr3_aa: CASSGAFEAFF

v_call: TRBV12-3/TRBV12-4
j_call: TRBJ2-2
cdr3_length: 14
clone_size: few
d_call: TRBD1
cdr3_nt: TGTGCCAGCACCATCGGGACAGCCACCGGGGAGCTGTTTTTT
cdr3_aa: CASTIGTATGELFF

v_call: TRBV6-5
j_call: TRBJ1-1
cdr3_length: 13
clone_size: .
d_call: .
cdr3_nt: TGTGCCAGCAGTTATCCTGGGAACACTGAAGCTTTCTTT
cdr3_aa: CASSYPGNTEAFF

v_call: TRBV12-3/TRBV12-4
j_call: TRBJ1-2
cdr3_length: 15
clone_size: .
d_call: TRBD1
cdr3_nt: TGTGCCAGCAGTTATACAGGGGGCGGCAACTATGGCTACACCTTC
cdr3_aa: CASSYTGGGNYGYTF

v_call: TRBV29-1
j_call: TRBJ2-4
cdr3_length: 16
clone_size: many
d_call: .
cdr3_nt: TGCGGTGCGAGCAGTCGGGGTCGTATGGACAAAAACATTCAGTACTTC
cdr3_aa: CGASSRGRMDKNIQYF

v_call: TRBV4-3
j_call: TRBJ1-1
cdr3_length: 14
clone_size: many
d_call: TRBD1
cdr3_nt: TGCGCCAGCAGCCCGGACAGGGGGGGCACTGAAGCTTTCTTT
cdr3_aa: CASSPDRGGTEAFF

v_call: TRBV18
j_call: TRBJ1-4
cdr3_length: 16
clone_size: many
d_call: TRBD1
cdr3_nt: TGTGCCAGCTCACCACGACAGGGCGGAACTAATGAAAAACTGTTTTTT
cdr3_aa: CASSPRQGGTNEKLFF

v_call: TRBV29-1
j_call: TRBJ1-2
cdr3_length: 15
clone_size: .
d_call: .
cdr3_nt: TGCAGCGTTGAAGATCTGAGGTCCGAGGACTATGGCTACACCTTC
cdr3_aa: CSVEDLRSEDYGYTF

v_call: TRBV25-1
j_call: TRBJ1-4
cdr3_length: 12
clone_size: .
d_call: .
cdr3_nt: TGTGCCAGCCGAAGAGGGAAGGAAAAACTGTTTTTT
cdr3_aa: CASRRGKEKLFF

v_call: TRBV28
j_call: TRBJ2-7
cdr3_length: 15
clone_size: few
d_call: .
cdr3_nt: TGTGCCAGCAACGGGCACTACCTGAAACCCTACGAGCAGTACTTC
cdr3_aa: CASNGHYLKPYEQYF

v_call: TRBV7-2
j_call: TRBJ1-5
cdr3_length: 14
clone_size: many
d_call: .
cdr3_nt: TGTGCCAGCAGCTTAACTGGCCGCCCCCAGGGGCCGCATTTT
cdr3_aa: CASSLTGRPQGPHF

v_call: TRBV28
j_call: TRBJ2-5
cdr3_length: 16
clone_size: .
d_call: TRBD2
cdr3_nt: TGTGCCAGCAGTTCACAGACTAGCGGGGGGCTGGAGACCCAGTACTTC
cdr3_aa: CASSSQTSGGLETQYF

v_call: TRBV27
j_call: TRBJ1-2
cdr3_length: 14
clone_size: many
d_call: .
cdr3_nt: TGTGCCAGCAGTTTAACGGGGAACCTCTATGGCTACACCTTC
cdr3_aa: CASSLTGNLYGYTF

v_call: TRBV7-2
j_call: TRBJ2-3
cdr3_length: 14
clone_size: few
d_call: .
cdr3_nt: TGTGCCAGCAGCTCCGGACAGAGCTACTCTACGCAGTATTTT
cdr3_aa: CASSSGQSYSTQYF

v_call: TRBV18
j_call: TRBJ1-4
cdr3_length: 16
clone_size: few
d_call: .
cdr3_nt: TGTGCCAGCTCACCAAGGCAGGGGATATCTAATGAAAAACTGTTTTTT
cdr3_aa: CASSPRQGISNEKLFF

v_call: TRBV7-2
j_call: TRBJ2-1
cdr3_length: 15
clone_size: few
d_call: .
cdr3_nt: TGTGCCAGCAGCTTAGAGGTTAGCCGCTACAATGAGCAGTTCTTC
cdr3_aa: CASSLEVSRYNEQFF

v_call: TRBV20-1
j_call: TRBJ2-6
cdr3_length: 18
clone_size: few
d_call: .
cdr3_nt: TGCAGTGCTAGGGGCCTTTTGGGCGCGCCCTCTGGGGCCAACGTCCTGACTTTC
cdr3_aa: CSARGLLGAPSGANVLTF

v_call: TRBV4-3
j_call: TRBJ2-7
cdr3_length: 15
clone_size: .
d_call: TRBD1
cdr3_nt: TGCGCCAGCAGCCGCTTAGGGACAGCCTCCTACGAGCAGTACTTC
cdr3_aa: CASSRLGTASYEQYF

v_call: TRBV6-5
j_call: TRBJ1-3
cdr3_length: 15
clone_size: few
d_call: .
cdr3_nt: TGTGCCAGCAGGCGCGACGGGACCTCTGGAAACACCATATATTTT
cdr3_aa: CASRRDGTSGNTIYF